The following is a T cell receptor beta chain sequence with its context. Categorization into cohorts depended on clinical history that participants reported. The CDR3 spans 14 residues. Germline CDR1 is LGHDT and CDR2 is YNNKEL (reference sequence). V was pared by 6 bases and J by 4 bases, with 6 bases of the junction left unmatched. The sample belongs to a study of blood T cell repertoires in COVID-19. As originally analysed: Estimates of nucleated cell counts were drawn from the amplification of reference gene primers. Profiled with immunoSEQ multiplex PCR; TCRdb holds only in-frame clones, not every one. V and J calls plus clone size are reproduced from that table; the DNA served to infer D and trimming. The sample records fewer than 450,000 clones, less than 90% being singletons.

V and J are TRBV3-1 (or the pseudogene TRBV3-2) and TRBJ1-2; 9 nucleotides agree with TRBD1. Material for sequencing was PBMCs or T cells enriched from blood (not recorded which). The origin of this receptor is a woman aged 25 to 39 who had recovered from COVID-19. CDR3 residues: CASRDRGRTYGYTF. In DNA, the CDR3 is TGTGCCAGCAGGGACAGGGGACGGACCTATGGCTACACCTTC.